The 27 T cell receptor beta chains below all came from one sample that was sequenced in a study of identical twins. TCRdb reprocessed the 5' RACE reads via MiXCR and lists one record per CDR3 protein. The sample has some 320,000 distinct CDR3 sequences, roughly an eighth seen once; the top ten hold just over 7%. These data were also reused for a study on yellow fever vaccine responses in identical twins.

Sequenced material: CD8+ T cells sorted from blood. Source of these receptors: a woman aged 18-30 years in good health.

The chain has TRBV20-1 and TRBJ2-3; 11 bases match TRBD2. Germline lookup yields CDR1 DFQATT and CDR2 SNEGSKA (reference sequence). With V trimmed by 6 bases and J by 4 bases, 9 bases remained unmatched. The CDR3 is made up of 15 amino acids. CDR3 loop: CSAITSGSFSDTQYF. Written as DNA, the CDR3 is TGCAGTGCAATAACTAGCGGGAGTTTCTCAGATACGCAGTATTTT.

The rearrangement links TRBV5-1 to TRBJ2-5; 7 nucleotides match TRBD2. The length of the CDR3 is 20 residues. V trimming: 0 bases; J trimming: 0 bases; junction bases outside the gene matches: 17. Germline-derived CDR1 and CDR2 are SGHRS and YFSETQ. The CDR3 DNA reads TGCGCCAGCAGCTTGGTGTATCTTGGTCTAGCGGAGAAGTACCAAGAGACCCAGTACTTC. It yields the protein CASSLVYLGLAEKYQETQYF.

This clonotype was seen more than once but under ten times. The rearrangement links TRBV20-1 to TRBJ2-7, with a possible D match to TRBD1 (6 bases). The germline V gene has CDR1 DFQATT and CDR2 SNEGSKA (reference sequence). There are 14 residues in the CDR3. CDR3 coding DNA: TGCAGACCCCTATACCACGGGACATCCTACGAGCAGTACGTC. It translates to CRPLYHGTSYEQYV.

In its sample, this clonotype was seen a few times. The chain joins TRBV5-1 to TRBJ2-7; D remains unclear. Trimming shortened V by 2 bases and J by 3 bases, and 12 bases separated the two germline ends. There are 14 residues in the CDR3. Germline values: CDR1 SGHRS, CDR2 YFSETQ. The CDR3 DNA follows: TGCGCCAGCAGCTTCTCGCCTTCAGTCTACGAGCAGTACTTC. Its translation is CASSFSPSVYEQYF.

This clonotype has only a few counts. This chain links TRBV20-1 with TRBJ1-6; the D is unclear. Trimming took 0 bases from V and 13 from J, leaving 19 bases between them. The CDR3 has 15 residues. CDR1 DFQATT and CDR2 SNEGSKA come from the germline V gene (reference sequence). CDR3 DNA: TGCAGTGCTAGAGACTGGACTCTCGAAGGGCGTCCCCTCCACTTT. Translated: CSARDWTLEGRPLHF.

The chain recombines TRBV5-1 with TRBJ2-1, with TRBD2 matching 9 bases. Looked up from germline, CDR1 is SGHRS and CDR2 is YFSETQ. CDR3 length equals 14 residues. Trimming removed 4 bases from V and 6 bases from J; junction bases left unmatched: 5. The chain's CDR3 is CASSGRGGPNEQFF. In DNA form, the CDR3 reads TGCGCCAGCAGCGGGCGGGGGGGCCCCAATGAGCAGTTCTTC.

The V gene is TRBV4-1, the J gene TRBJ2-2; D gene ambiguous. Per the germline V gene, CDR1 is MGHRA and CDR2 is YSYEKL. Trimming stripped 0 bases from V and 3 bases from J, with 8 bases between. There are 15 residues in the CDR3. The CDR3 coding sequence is TGCGCCAGCAGCCAAGATATTCGCTACACCGGGGAGCTGTTTTTT. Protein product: CASSQDIRYTGELFF.

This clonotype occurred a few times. CDR3 protein: CASSVPRGREDTGELFF. The CDR3 DNA follows: TGTGCCAGCAGCGTACCCCGTGGGCGGGAGGACACCGGGGAGCTGTTTTTT. The chain recombines TRBV9 with TRBJ2-2; the match to TRBD2 covers 8 bases. Germline lookup yields CDR1 SGDLS and CDR2 YYNGEE. This CDR3 has 17 residues. With 1 base clipped from V and 3 bases from J, the junction kept 8 bases outside the gene matches. Together with reference TRBV9 and TRBJ2-2, the CDR3 gives the full variable domain: DSGVTQTPKHLITATGQRVTLRCSPRSGDLSVYWYQQSLDQGLQFLIQYYNGEERAKGNILERFSAQQFPDLHSELNLSSLELGDSALYFCASSVPRGREDTGELFFGEGSRLTVL.

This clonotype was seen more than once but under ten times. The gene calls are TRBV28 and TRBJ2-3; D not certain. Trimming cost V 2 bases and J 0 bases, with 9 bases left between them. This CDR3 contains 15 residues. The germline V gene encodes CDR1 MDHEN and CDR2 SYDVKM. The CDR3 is CASSLGVTSTDTQYF. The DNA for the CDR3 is TGTGCCAGCAGTTTAGGGGTTACTAGCACAGATACGCAGTATTTT.

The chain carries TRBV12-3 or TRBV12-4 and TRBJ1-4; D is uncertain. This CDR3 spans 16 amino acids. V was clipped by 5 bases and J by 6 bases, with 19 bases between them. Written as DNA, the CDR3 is TGTGCCAGCAGTCCTGACGTTCGTCTGAGGGATGAAAAACTGTTTTTT. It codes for CASSPDVRLRDEKLFF.

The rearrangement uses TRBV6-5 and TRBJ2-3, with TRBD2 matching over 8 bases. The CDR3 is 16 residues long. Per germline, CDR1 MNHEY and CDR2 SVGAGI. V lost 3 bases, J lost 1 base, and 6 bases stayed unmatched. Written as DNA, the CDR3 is TGTGCCAGCAGTTATAAGAGCGGGGGCCGCACAGATACGCAGTATTTT. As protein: CASSYKSGGRTDTQYF.

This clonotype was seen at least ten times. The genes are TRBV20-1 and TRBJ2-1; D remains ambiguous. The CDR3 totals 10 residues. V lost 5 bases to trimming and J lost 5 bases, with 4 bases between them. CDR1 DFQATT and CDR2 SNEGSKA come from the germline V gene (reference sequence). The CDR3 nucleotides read TGCAGTGCTCGGGACAATGAGCAGTTCTTC. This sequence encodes CSARDNEQFF.

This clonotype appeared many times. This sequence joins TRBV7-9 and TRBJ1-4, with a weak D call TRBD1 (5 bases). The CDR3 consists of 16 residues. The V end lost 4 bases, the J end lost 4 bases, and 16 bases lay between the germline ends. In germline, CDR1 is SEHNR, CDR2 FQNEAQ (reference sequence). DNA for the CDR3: TGTGCCAGCAGCTCAGGGAAGAAAAGATATAATGAAAAACTGTTTTTT. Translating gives CASSSGKKRYNEKLFF.

The CDR3 coding sequence is TGTGCCAGCAGCCAAGGTTGGCTAGCGGGTTACAATGAGCAGTTCTTC. Its translation is CASSQGWLAGYNEQFF. The chain has TRBV14 and TRBJ2-1; 8 nucleotides agree with TRBD2. This CDR3 is 16 amino acids long. After removal of 1 base from V and 4 bases from J, the junction contained 6 bases not matched to a gene. Germline CDR1 and CDR2: SGHDN and FVKESK.

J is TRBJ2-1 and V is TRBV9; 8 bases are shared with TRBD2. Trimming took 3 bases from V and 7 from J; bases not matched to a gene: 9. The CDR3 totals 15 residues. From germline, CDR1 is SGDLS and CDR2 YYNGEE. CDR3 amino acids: CASSATSGLGNEQFF. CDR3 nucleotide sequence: TGTGCCAGCAGCGCCACTAGCGGCCTCGGGAATGAGCAGTTCTTC.

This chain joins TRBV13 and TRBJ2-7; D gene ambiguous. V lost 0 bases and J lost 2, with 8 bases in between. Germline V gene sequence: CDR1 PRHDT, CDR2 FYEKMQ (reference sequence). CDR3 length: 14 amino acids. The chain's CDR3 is CASSLGKGAYEQYF. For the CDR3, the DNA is TGTGCCAGCAGCTTAGGAAAGGGTGCCTACGAGCAGTACTTC.

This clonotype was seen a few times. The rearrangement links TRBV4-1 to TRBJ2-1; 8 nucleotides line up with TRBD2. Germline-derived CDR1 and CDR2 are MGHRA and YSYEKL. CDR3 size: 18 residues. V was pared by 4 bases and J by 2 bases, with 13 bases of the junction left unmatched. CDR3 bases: TGCGCCAGCAGCCCGTGGTCCCAGCGGGGGCCCCCCTACAATGAGCAGTTCTTC. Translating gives CASSPWSQRGPPYNEQFF.

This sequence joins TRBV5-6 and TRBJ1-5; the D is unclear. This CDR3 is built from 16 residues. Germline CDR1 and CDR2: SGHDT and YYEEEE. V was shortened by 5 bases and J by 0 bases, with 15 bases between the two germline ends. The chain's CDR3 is CASSQSRRLSNQPQHF. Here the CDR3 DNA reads TGTGCCAGCAGTCAGAGCCGACGGCTTAGCAATCAGCCCCAGCATTTT.

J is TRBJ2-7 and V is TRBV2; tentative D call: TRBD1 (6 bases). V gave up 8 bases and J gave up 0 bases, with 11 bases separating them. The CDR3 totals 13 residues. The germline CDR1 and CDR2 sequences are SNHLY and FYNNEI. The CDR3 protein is CASYEDSSYEQYF. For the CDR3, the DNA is TGTGCCAGCTATGAGGACAGCTCCTACGAGCAGTACTTC.

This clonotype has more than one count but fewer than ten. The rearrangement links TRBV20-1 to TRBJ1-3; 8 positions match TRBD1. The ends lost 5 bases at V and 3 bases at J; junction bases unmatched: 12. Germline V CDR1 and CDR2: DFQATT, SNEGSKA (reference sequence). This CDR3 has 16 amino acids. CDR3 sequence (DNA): TGCAGTGCTGGATATACTCAGGGGGCATTTGGAAACACCATATATTTT. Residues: CSAGYTQGAFGNTIYF.

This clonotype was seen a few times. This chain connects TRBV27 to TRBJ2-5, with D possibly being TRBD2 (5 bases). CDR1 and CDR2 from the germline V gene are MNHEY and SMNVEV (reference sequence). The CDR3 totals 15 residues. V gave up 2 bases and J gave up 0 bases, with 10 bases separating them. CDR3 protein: CASSLRLTNQETQYF. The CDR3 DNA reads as TGTGCCAGCAGTTTACGACTAACCAACCAAGAGACCCAGTACTTC.

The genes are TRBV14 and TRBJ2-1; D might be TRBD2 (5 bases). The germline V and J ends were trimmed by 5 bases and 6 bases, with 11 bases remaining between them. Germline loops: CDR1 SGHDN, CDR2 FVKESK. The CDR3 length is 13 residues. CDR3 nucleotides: TGTGCCAGCAGCGGCGGGTGGGGCAATGAGCAGTTCTTC. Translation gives CASSGGWGNEQFF.

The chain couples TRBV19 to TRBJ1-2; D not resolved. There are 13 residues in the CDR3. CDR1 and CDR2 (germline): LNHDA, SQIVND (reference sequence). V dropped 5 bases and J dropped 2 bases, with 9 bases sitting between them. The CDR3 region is CASSGGINYGYTF. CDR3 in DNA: TGTGCCAGTAGTGGAGGGATCAACTATGGCTACACCTTC.

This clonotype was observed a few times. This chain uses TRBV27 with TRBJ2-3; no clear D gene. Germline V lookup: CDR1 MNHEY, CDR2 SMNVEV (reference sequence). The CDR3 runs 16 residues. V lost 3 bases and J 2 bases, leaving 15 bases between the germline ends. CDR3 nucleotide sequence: TGTGCCAGCAGTTTGATCTCACGATCACCCACAGATACGCAGTATTTT. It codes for CASSLISRSPTDTQYF.

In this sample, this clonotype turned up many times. The CDR3 is CASSPLAGITDTQYF. The DNA of the CDR3 is TGTGCCAGCAGTCCTCTAGCGGGGATCACAGATACGCAGTATTTT. This chain links TRBV12-3 or TRBV12-4 with TRBJ2-3; 9 positions agree with TRBD2. This CDR3 contains 15 residues. V gave up 5 bases and J gave up 2 bases; unmatched junction bases: 5.

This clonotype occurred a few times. CDR3 sequence reads: CASSQQGLSVETQYF. CDR3 bases: TGTGCCAGCAGTCAACAGGGTCTTTCCGTGGAGACCCAGTACTTC. The chain carries TRBV28 and TRBJ2-5; possible D gene TRBD1, 6 bases. CDR1 and CDR2 (germline): MDHEN, SYDVKM. This CDR3 region has 15 residues. The germline V and J ends were trimmed by 5 bases and 5 bases, with 18 bases remaining between them.

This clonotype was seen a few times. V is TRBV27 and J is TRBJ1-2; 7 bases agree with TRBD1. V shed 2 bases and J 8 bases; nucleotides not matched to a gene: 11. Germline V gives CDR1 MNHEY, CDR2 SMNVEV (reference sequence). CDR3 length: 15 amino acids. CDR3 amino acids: CASSLKGGQLRGYTF. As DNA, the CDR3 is TGTGCCAGCAGTTTAAAGGGGGGACAGCTACGGGGCTACACCTTC.